A selection of T cell receptor beta chains follows, all from one sample in a study of STAT5B mutations in CD4+ large granular lymphocyte leukemia. Using immunoSEQ multiplex PCR, the repertoire was profiled, and TCRdb retains in-frame clones only, with some absent. The profile covers around 43,000 clones, with 80% to 90% appearing a single time and 2% to 3% taken by the ten largest. Material: CD4+ T cells from blood buffy coats. These receptors were obtained from a human donor in good health. The CDR3 runs from the conserved cysteine through the conserved F or W. A D gene is named only where the DNA matches it firmly. Where a row states a size, it is once, few, many or the class of an expanded clone; other rows omit it.

clone size,V gene,D gene,J gene,CDR3 protein,CDR3 DNA
.,TRBV7-3,TRBD2,TRBJ2-7,CASSSGLAGRDEQYF,TGTGCCAGCAGCTCGGGACTAGCGGGACGCGACGAGCAGTACTTC
.,TRBV7-2,.,TRBJ2-3,CASSPLTSTDTQYF,TGTGCCAGCAGCCCGTTGACTAGCACAGATACGCAGTATTTT
.,TRBV9,TRBD2,TRBJ2-3,CASSPTSGHTDTQYF,TGTGCCAGCAGCCCAACTAGCGGACACACAGATACGCAGTATTTT
.,TRBV4-3,.,TRBJ2-5,CASSLVRRETQYF,TGCGCCAGCAGCCTGGTGCGCAGGGAGACCCAGTACTTC
.,TRBV5-6,.,TRBJ2-3,CASSLYNTQYF,TGTGCCAGCAGCTTGTATAATACGCAGTATTTT
.,TRBV7-9,.,TRBJ1-1,CASSPDLFQPIVNTEAFF,TGTGCCAGCAGCCCCGATCTTTTTCAGCCAATAGTGAACACTGAAGCTTTCTTT
few,TRBV6-1,TRBD1,TRBJ1-5,CASSEQGNQPQHF,TGTGCCAGCAGCGAACAGGGGAATCAGCCCCAGCATTTT
.,TRBV10-2,TRBD2,TRBJ2-1,CASRDSAGPQTRQFF,TGCGCCAGCAGGGATTCAGCGGGACCCCAAACGCGGCAGTTCTTC
.,TRBV7-9,.,TRBJ2-2,CASSLVSRATGELFF,TGTGCCAGCAGCTTAGTATCCAGGGCCACCGGGGAGCTGTTTTTT
.,TRBV5-1,TRBD2,TRBJ2-1,CASSLWAPSTSGRALGYNEQFF,TGCGCCAGCAGCTTGTGGGCCCCCTCTACTAGCGGGAGGGCGTTGGGGTACAATGAGCAGTTCTTC
.,TRBV2,.,TRBJ2-4,CASSDGGERTTAKAKNIQYF,TGTGCCAGCAGTGATGGTGGAGAGCGTACGACCGCTAAAGCCAAAAACATTCAGTACTTC
.,TRBV7-9,TRBD2,TRBJ2-1,CASSPPFAGVVYNEQFF,TGTGCCAGCAGCCCACCCTTTGCGGGAGTAGTTTACAATGAGCAGTTCTTC
.,TRBV27,.,TRBJ2-1,CASRSTSSYNEQFF,TGTGCCAGCAGGTCGACTAGCTCCTACAATGAGCAGTTCTTC
.,TRBV30,.,TRBJ2-1,CAWSVGGNSYNEQFF,TGTGCCTGGAGTGTGGGCGGGAACTCCTACAATGAGCAGTTCTTC
.,TRBV5-8,TRBD1,TRBJ1-5,CASSASPRGIEPQHF,TGTGCCAGCAGCGCTTCCCCCAGGGGGATAGAGCCCCAGCATTTT
.,TRBV5-6,.,TRBJ1-2,CASSRDQGFSGYTF,TGTGCCAGCAGCCGTGATCAGGGGTTCTCTGGCTACACCTTC
.,TRBV28,.,TRBJ2-7,CASSLYRQGSYEQYF,TGTGCCAGCAGTTTGTATAGGCAGGGATCCTACGAGCAGTACTTC